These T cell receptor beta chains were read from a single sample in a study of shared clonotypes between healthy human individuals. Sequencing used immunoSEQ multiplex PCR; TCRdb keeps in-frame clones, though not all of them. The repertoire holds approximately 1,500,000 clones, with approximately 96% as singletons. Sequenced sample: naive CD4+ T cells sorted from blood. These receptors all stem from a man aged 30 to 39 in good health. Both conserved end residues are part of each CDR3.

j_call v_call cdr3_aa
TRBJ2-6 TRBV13 CASGLQGGTGANVLTF
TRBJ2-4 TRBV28 CASSLPPGPQYF
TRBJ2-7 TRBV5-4 CATVENSRPNEQYF
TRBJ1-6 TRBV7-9 CASSFLGQGASYNSPLHF
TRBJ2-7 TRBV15 CATSASSSYEQYF
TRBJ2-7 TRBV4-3 CASSQDGSGPSYEQYF
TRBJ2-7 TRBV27 CASSLTRHEQYF
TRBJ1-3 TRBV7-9 CASSPTGGNTIYF
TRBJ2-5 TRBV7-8 CASSVTRLQETQYF
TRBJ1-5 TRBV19 CASGSGRGRQPQHF
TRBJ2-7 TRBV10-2 CASSEDQYEQYF
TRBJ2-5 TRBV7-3 CASSPGTSAAETQYF
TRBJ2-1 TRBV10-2 CATTKDRYNEQFF
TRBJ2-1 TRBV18 CASSPPATGTINEQFF
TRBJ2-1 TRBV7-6 CASSLSITAANEQFF
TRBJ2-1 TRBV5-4 CASSLALAGDYNEQFF
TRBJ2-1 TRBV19 CASSILDRGNEQFF
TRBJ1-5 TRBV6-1 CASSTGGPRYQPQHF
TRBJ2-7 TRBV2 CASSEAGRIYEQYF
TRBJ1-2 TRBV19 CASSIRAGAANYGYTF
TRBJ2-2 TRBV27 CASSGYRNTGELFF
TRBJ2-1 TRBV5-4 CASSLAGAGSGNEQFF
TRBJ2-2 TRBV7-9 CASSLTGGAARNTGELFF
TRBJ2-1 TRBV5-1 CASSFGGLAGGWGDEQFF
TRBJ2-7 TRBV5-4 CASSSRHGSYEQYF
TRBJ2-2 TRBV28 CASSLYLLAGVRTGELFF
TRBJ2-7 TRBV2 CASNGGRVNEQYF
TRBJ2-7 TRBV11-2 CASSLVIGLAGASHEQYF
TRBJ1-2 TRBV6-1 CASSEGYDGTNYGYTF
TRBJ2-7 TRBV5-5 CASSPGLAWGSEQYF
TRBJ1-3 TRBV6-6 CASSLRGSSGNTIYF
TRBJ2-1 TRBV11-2 CASSLVGGSVGEQFF
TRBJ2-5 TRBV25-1 CASSEPQGRETQYF
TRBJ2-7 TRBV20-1 CSARDRGEQYF
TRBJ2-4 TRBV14 CASSQEYGANIQYF
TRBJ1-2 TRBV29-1 CSVDTPGRGYGGYTF
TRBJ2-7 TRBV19 CASRDGRAGTYEQYF
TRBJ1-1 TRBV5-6 CASSPTLSNTEAFF
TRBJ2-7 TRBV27 CASKPGQGDLRTYEQYF
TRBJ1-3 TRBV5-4 CASSAGGTLSGNTIYF
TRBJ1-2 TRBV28 CASSLPSSRGYTF
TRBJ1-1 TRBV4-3 CASSLSAAGNTEAFF
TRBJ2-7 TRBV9 CASSRVGQSSYEQYF
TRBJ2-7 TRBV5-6 CASSWRGQDRGEQYF
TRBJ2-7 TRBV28 CASSLGQGGYEQYF
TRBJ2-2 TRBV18 CASSTKRDSSNTGELFF